This entry describes one T cell receptor (beta chain). The antigen remains unidentified. A much larger clone differs from this one at a single base, so this may be a read error. This sample's RNA came from whole unsorted tissue. This non-tumor lung sample came from over 3 cm beyond the tumor edge. Three rounds of nested PCR, following a modified ARM-PCR protocol, produced the TCRbeta library. TCRdb itself ran the multiplex PCR reads through MiXCR, one entry per CDR3 protein. The sample yields about 43,000 distinct CDR3 sequences, roughly 60% seen once. This specimen comes from a study of tumor and adjacent non-tumor tissue in lung cancer. Study details: Each sample yielded approximately 4.2 million productive TCRbeta reads on average.

Germline V CDR1 and CDR2: MDHEN, SYDVKM. V lost 11 bases and J lost 2; bases outside the gene matches: 7. There are 13 residues in the CDR3. Overall study results and limits: Tumor repertoires had a smaller top 100 clone share than normal lung. Higher tumor TCR diversity was associated with shorter survival. Tumor tissue had significantly higher TCR diversity than normal lung.

This rearrangement joins TRBV28 to TRBJ2-3, with 7 bases matching TRBD2. Sequencing used distant non-tumor lung tissue. The sequence was collected from a man in his fifties or sixties with non-small cell lung cancer. The CDR3 bases are TGTGCCGGTAACGGGGGGATCACAGATACGCAGTATTTT. This translates into CAGNGGITDTQYF. Complete variable domain (other parts from reference TRBV28 and TRBJ2-3): DVKVTQSSRYLVKRTGEKVFLECVQDMDHENMFWYRQDPGLGLRLIYFSYDVKMKEKGDIPEGYSVSREKKERFSLILESASTNQTSMYLCAGNGGITDTQYFGPGTRLTVL.